Listed below are T cell receptor beta chains from one sample, sequenced in a study of T-cell reconstitution after alpha-beta-depleted transplantation in children. TCRdb redid the calling of the PCR reads with MiXCR, one entry per CDR3 protein. In the table there are 750,000 to 950,000 distinct CDR3 sequences, 16% of which are singletons. This sample comprised PBMCs, mostly from graft donor cells, obtained 360 days after TCRalphabeta/CD19-depleted stem cell transplant. Receptors were obtained from a male patient under 18 who had a stem cell transplant for acute lymphoblastic leukemia, so the T cells may come from the graft donor. Each CDR3 is given with its conserved first and last residue. D genes are given only for firm matches. Not every row has a clone size; where given, it reads once, few, many or a size class.

d_call cdr3_length j_call v_call clone_size cdr3_aa
TRBD2 18 TRBJ2-3 TRBV28 - CASSLWGEAGSSLDTQYF
- 13 TRBJ2-1 TRBV12-3/TRBV12-4 many CASGSGSDDEQFF
- 12 TRBJ1-1 TRBV4-1 - CASSPWKGEAFF
TRBD2 17 TRBJ2-1 TRBV4-3 many CASSQDQLAGDYNEQFF
TRBD1 15 TRBJ2-3 TRBV4-1 - CASSQEGQGRDTQYF
- 14 TRBJ1-1 TRBV20-1 - CSARNTGWFTEAFF
- 15 TRBJ2-7 TRBV12-3/TRBV12-4 few CASRPPLGGIYEQYF
- 12 TRBJ1-1 TRBV29-1 many CSVEVGRQNAFF
- 14 TRBJ1-1 TRBV7-3 many CASSLTEGHTEAFF
TRBD1 13 TRBJ2-7 TRBV27 few CASSTGVPPEQYF
- 11 TRBJ1-2 TRBV5-6 - CASRRRYGYTF
- 14 TRBJ2-7 TRBV7-6 few CASSLHDTPYEQYF
TRBD2 18 TRBJ2-5 TRBV15 few CATSSPQRVAGNQETQYF
TRBD1 13 TRBJ2-7 TRBV6-2/TRBV6-3 few CASSQGTAAEQYF
- 13 TRBJ2-7 TRBV3-1 - CASSQGPTQEQYF
- 17 TRBJ2-3 TRBV24-1 few CATSDLGDGPSTDTQYF
TRBD2 15 TRBJ2-5 TRBV7-2 - CASSFVAGAGETQYF
TRBD2 15 TRBJ2-1 TRBV24-1 medium-sized CATRGRGNSYNEQFF
TRBD2 18 TRBJ2-1 TRBV11-2 - CASSLRDSTSGRGNEQFF
- 12 TRBJ1-1 TRBV15 few CRAGTLDTEAFF
TRBD2 16 TRBJ2-1 TRBV7-7 - CASSLVAGGRYNEQFF
TRBD1 14 TRBJ1-5 TRBV11-2 - CASSWDRGHNPQHF
- 12 TRBJ2-1 TRBV29-1 - CSVNSGHNEQFF
- 12 TRBJ2-5 TRBV7-9 few CASSLTPGTQYF
TRBD1 15 TRBJ2-7 TRBV10-3 many CAIRSGQGESYEQYF
- 16 TRBJ2-4 TRBV2 - CASSERGLGAKNIQYF
- 15 TRBJ2-3 TRBV5-1 few CASSLLQGGRDTQYF
TRBD2 17 TRBJ2-7 TRBV13 few CASSFGGRLAGNYEQYF
- 15 TRBJ2-7 TRBV20-1 - CSAPTLVGSGDEQYF
- 15 TRBJ2-1 TRBV10-2 many CASRGSGLSYNEQFF
TRBD1 15 TRBJ1-5 TRBV20-1 few CSASNPGQVDQPQHF
- 14 TRBJ1-1 TRBV7-9 - CASSFGNHGTEAFF
- 20 TRBJ2-4 TRBV7-2 - CAISLAYGSVLLLAKNIQYF
TRBD1 16 TRBJ2-5 TRBV4-1 - CASSQEGQGAVETQYF
- 13 TRBJ1-6 TRBV2 few CASKPRYTSPLHF
- 14 TRBJ1-1 TRBV20-1 few CSARENFLSTEAFF
- 18 TRBJ2-3 TRBV7-6 - CASSPTSSRAVSTDTQYF
- 13 TRBJ2-7 TRBV14 few CASSLWPPYEQYF
- 15 TRBJ1-3 TRBV20-1 few CSASEAGTPGNTIYF
- 11 TRBJ1-2 TRBV29-1 few CSGDQEGGYTF
- 12 TRBJ2-4 TRBV28 few CASSLIRQIQYF
- 13 TRBJ2-7 TRBV29-1 few CSVAWSPSDEQYF
- 14 TRBJ2-1 TRBV11-2 - CASSLVGAENEQFF
TRBD2 17 TRBJ2-5 TRBV12-3/TRBV12-4 - CASSPRLAGGPRETQYF
- 12 TRBJ2-7 TRBV10-3 many CAIGRVDYEQYF
- 18 TRBJ1-5 TRBV11-3 - CASSLVGGSGHSNQPQHF
- 15 TRBJ2-3 TRBV7-9 - CASSLVGEATDTQYF
- 16 TRBJ2-2 TRBV15 few CATSRGGGSRAGELFF
TRBD2 14 TRBJ2-7 TRBV5-1 few CASSLGAGADEQYF
TRBD1 16 TRBJ1-6 TRBV5-1 - CASSIGATGGGSPLHF
- 16 TRBJ2-2 TRBV5-1 few CASSPSVSANTGELFF
- 16 TRBJ2-7 TRBV5-1 many CASSLRTGSYSYEQYF
- 14 TRBJ2-7 TRBV12-3/TRBV12-4 many CASSFIMVPYEQYF
- 11 TRBJ2-1 TRBV28 many CASGVGRTMFF
- 13 TRBJ1-5 TRBV7-9 few CASSLLGEQPQHF